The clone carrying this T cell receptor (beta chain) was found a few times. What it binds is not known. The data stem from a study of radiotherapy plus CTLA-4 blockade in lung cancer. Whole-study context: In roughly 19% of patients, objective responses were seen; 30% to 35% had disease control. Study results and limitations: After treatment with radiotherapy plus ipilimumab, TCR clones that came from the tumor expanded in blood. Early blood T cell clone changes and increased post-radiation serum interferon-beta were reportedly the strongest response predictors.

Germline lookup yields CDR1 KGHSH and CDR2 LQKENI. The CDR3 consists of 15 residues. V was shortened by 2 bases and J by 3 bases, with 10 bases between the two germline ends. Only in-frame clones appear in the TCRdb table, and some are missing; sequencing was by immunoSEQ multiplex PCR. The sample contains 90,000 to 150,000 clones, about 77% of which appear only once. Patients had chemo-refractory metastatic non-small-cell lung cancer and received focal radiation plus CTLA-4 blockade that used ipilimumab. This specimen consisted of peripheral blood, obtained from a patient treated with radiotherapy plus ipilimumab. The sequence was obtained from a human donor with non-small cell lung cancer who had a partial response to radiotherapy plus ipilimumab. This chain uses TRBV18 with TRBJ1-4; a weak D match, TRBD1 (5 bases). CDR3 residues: CASSPNQGPNEKLFF. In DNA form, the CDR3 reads TGTGCCAGCTCACCAAATCAGGGCCCTAATGAAAAACTGTTTTTT.